This TCR beta chain was retrieved from a study of T cells in Graves' hyperthyroidism and ophthalmopathy. Across the whole study: Peripheral blood specimens were obtained at initial diagnosis, prior to any treatment.

Only one count was recorded for this clonotype. Its target is not known. From germline, CDR1 is MDHEN and CDR2 SYDVKM. The length of the CDR3 is 13 residues. The germline V and J ends were trimmed by 3 bases and 8 bases, with 13 bases remaining between them. The CDR3 regions of TCR beta were amplified from RNA transcripts. When the TCR CDR3 underwent first-round RT-PCR, the HTBI primer set was used. In TCRdb, the multiplex PCR reads were re-called with MiXCR into one record per CDR3 protein. The sample records roughly 500,000 distinct CDR3 sequences, more than 11% being singletons. Study-wide results and limits: A median roughly six months before onset, the model predicted ophthalmopathy.

Blood from later-ophthalmopathy patients was taken at first hyperthyroidism diagnosis. The specimen sequenced was blood. The rearrangement uses TRBV28 and TRBJ1-2; a possible D gene is TRBD1 (5 bases). This clonotype was sampled from a woman aged 30 to 39 with Graves' hyperthyroidism that later progressed to Graves' ophthalmopathy. CDR3 nucleotides: TGTGCCAGCAGTTTCGTCCAGGGATACGGCTACACCTTC. Residues: CASSFVQGYGYTF.